This entry concerns a single TCR beta chain. The sample is drawn from a study of cytomegalovirus exposure and HLA in healthy donors. Germline CDR1 and CDR2: LNHDA and SQIVND (reference sequence). The J segment lost 0 bases and the V segment lost 5 bases, leaving 13 bases of the junction unmatched. The CDR3 has 18 amino acids. The PCR had 60 Vbeta and 13 Jbeta primers. Repertoires were generated with immunoSEQ multiplex PCR, while TCRdb's copy carries only in-frame clones and drops some. Here the sample spans about 150,000 clones, nearly 80% being singletons. The receptor's source is a male donor in good health and CMV-seronegative. The V gene is TRBV19, the J gene TRBJ1-1, with TRBD1 matching over 9 bases. The sequenced sample consisted of PBMCs. DNA of the CDR3: TGTGCCAGTAGTCCCCTGACAGGGGGGACTAACATGAACACTGAAGCTTTCTTT. Translation gives CASSPLTGGTNMNTEAFF.